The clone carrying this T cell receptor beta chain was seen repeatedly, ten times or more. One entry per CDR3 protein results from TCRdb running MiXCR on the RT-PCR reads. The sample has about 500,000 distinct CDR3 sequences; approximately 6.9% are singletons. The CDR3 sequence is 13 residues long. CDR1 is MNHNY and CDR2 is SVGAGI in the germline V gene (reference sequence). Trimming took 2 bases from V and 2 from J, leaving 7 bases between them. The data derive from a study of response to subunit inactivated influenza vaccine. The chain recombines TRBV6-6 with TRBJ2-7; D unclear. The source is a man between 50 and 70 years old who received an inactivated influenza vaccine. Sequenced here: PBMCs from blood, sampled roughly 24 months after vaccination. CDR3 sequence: CASSYDATYEQYF. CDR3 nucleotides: TGTGCCAGCAGTTACGACGCCACCTACGAGCAGTACTTC.